Each of the 10 T cell receptor beta chains below was sequenced from the same sample in a study of cytomegalovirus exposure and HLA in healthy donors. TCRdb's table, derived via immunoSEQ multiplex PCR, lists solely in-frame clones and lacks some. The table lists approximately 150,000 clones, approximately 90% of them singletons. The sequenced sample was PBMCs. The source of these receptors is a young man in good health and CMV-seronegative.

The chain has TRBV6-5 and TRBJ2-7; 11 nucleotides match TRBD2. The CDR3 has 15 residues. Per germline, CDR1 MNHEY and CDR2 SVGAGI. The junction had 12 bases not matched to a gene; V was cut back by 5 bases and J by 9 bases. CDR3 DNA sequence: TGTGCCAGCAGTGGAGGGACTAGCGGAAATATGGGGCAGTACTTC. Translated: CASSGGTSGNMGQYF.

The rearrangement joins TRBV5-4 to TRBJ1-6, with a tentative D call TRBD1 (5 bases). Germline V gene lookup returns CDR1 SGHNT and CDR2 YYREEE (reference sequence). The CDR3 contains 15 residues. V lost 6 bases and J lost 9, with 19 bases in between. CDR3 amino acids: CASKSGGAAVSPLHF. The CDR3, as DNA: TGTGCCAGCAAATCCGGAGGGGCGGCCGTTTCACCCCTCCACTTT.

The V call is TRBV6-5, the J call TRBJ2-3, with 9 bases identical to TRBD2. V lost 4 bases and J lost 6; bases outside the gene matches: 5. The germline V gene has CDR1 MNHEY and CDR2 SVGAGI. The CDR3 covers 14 residues. CDR3 residues: CASSFSGRGDTQYF. The CDR3 region has the DNA TGTGCCAGCAGTTTTAGCGGGAGAGGTGATACGCAGTATTTT.

The sample holds one count of this clone. V usage is TRBV9 and J usage is TRBJ2-1, with 11 bases that match TRBD2. Germline-derived CDR1 and CDR2 are SGDLS and YYNGEE. The CDR3 has 18 residues. V lost 6 bases and J lost 7; bases outside the gene matches: 18. CDR3 in amino acids: CASNMRLAGGAGRNEQFF. CDR3 DNA sequence: TGTGCCAGCAATATGAGGCTAGCGGGAGGAGCGGGGCGGAATGAGCAGTTCTTC. Full variable domain (outside the CDR3, taken from reference TRBV9 and TRBJ2-1): DSGVTQTPKHLITATGQRVTLRCSPRSGDLSVYWYQQSLDQGLQFLIQYYNGEERAKGNILERFSAQQFPDLHSELNLSSLELGDSALYFCASNMRLAGGAGRNEQFFGPGTRLTVL.

V is TRBV30 and J is TRBJ2-3; 12 positions agree with TRBD2. The CDR3 has 15 residues. The V segment lost 3 bases and the J segment 5 bases; nucleotides outside the gene matches: 6. Germline CDR1 reads GTSNPN; CDR2 reads SVGIG (reference sequence). The CDR3 reads CAWRRLAGVVDTQYF. CDR3 DNA: TGTGCCTGGAGGAGACTAGCGGGAGTTGTAGATACGCAGTATTTT.

The V gene is TRBV30, the J gene TRBJ1-3; D possibly corresponds to TRBD1 (6 bases). The length of the CDR3 is 13 residues. CDR1 is GTSNPN and CDR2 is SVGIG in the germline V gene (reference sequence). The germline V and J ends were trimmed by 5 bases and 1 base, with 9 bases remaining between them. The CDR3 is CAWDTGSGNTIYF. CDR3 coding DNA: TGTGCCTGGGACACAGGGTCTGGAAACACCATATATTTT.

The CDR3 sequence: CASSPLFQAGVGDTQYF. As DNA, the CDR3 is TGTGCCAGCAGCCCCCTTTTTCAAGCGGGAGTGGGAGATACGCAGTATTTT. The chain recombines TRBV14 with TRBJ2-3; 8 bases fit TRBD2. V was pared by 4 bases and J by 5 bases, with 14 bases of the junction left unmatched. The CDR3 is 17 residues long. The germline V gene encodes CDR1 SGHDN and CDR2 FVKESK.

V gene TRBV9 combines with J gene TRBJ2-1; D might be TRBD2 (5 bases). This CDR3 contains 15 residues. CDR1 SGDLS and CDR2 YYNGEE come from the germline V gene. Trimming cost V 1 base and J 10 bases, with 18 bases left between them. CDR3 sequence: CASSVYSSAGREQFF. CDR3 DNA: TGTGCCAGCAGCGTATATAGTTCCGCGGGCCGGGAGCAGTTCTTC.

This chain links TRBV23-1 with TRBJ2-7, with TRBD2 identical over 9 bases. TRBV23-1 is flagged as an ORF with uncertain function. The V gene end was trimmed by 2 bases and the J gene end by 3 bases; junction bases not matched to a gene: 23. The CDR3 runs to 21 residues. CDR3 residues: CASSQAVEGPRGRAFLYEQYV. CDR3 in DNA: TGCGCCAGCAGTCAAGCCGTAGAGGGCCCACGCGGGAGGGCTTTTCTCTACGAGCAGTACGTC.

V is TRBV4-3 and J is TRBJ2-7; 7 bases are shared with TRBD2. This CDR3 has 19 amino acids. CDR1 is LGHNA and CDR2 is YSLEER in the germline V gene. With V trimmed by 0 bases and J by 7 bases, 21 bases remained unmatched. The CDR3 coding sequence is TGCGCCAGCAGCCAAGATAGTGGGGGGAGGGCCGAGCGTTCCGAGGAGCAGTACGTC. Its protein product is CASSQDSGGRAERSEEQYV.